This T cell receptor (beta chain) originates from a study of molecular identifiers for immune sequencing clone quantification. Study-wide points: Clones above 20 RNA copies contained over 97% of effector molecules but under 1% of naive ones.

This clonotype was counted a few times. The antigen is undetermined. With listed TCR primers and previously described methods, bulk TCR libraries were prepared. One entry per CDR3 protein results from TCRdb running MiXCR on the PCR reads. The sample comprises under 800,000 distinct CDR3 sequences, less than 30% of which are singletons, and about 0.8% rests with the top ten. This CDR3 has 15 residues. V was clipped by 8 bases and J by 0 bases, with 15 bases between them. The germline CDR1 and CDR2 sequences are SNHLY and FYNNEI. Sequencing libraries of naive CD8 cells derived from approximately 20,000 to 980,000 sorted cells with 10%, 30% or 50% RNA.

The V gene is TRBV2, the J gene TRBJ2-3; TRBD1 is a possible D gene (5 bases). This sequence was found in a human donor in good health. Some libraries in this study had Jurkat cell RNA spiked in. The sequenced sample consisted of naive CD8+ T cells from blood, with Jurkat cell RNA spiked in. Subset specified: FACS-sorted CD8+CD4-CCR7+CD45RA+ naive T cells. This CDR3 reads CASRLGRGSTDTQYF. CDR3 DNA: TGTGCCAGCCGCTTGGGAAGGGGTAGCACAGATACGCAGTATTTT. The whole variable domain, remainder taken from reference TRBV2 and TRBJ2-3, is EPEVTQTPSHQVTQMGQEVILRCVPISNHLYFYWYRQILGQKVEFLVSFYNNEISEKSEIFDDQFSVERPDGSNFTLKIRSTKLEDSAMYFCASRLGRGSTDTQYFGPGTRLTVL.